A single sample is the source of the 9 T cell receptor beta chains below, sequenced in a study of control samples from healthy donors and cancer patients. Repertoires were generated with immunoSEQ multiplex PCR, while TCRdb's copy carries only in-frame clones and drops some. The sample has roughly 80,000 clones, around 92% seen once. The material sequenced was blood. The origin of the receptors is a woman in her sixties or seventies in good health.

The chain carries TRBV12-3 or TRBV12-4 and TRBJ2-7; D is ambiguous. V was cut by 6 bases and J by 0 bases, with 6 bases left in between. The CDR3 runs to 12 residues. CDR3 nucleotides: TGTGCCAGCAGGGGAAGCTCCTACGAGCAGTACTTC. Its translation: CASRGSSYEQYF.

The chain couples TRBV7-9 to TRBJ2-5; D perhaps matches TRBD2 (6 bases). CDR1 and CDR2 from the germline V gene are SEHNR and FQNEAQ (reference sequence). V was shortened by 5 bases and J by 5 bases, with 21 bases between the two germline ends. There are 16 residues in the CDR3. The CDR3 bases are TGTGCCAGCAGCCCCCCGTCCGGACTAACCACTGAGACCCAGTACTTC. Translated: CASSPPSGLTTETQYF.

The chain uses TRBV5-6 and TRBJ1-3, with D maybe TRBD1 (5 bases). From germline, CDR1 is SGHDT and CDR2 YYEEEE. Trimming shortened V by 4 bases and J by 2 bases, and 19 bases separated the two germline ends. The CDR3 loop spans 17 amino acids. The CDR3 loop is CASSKRDSHPAGNTIYF. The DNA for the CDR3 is TGTGCCAGCAGCAAAAGAGACAGTCACCCAGCTGGAAACACCATATATTTT.

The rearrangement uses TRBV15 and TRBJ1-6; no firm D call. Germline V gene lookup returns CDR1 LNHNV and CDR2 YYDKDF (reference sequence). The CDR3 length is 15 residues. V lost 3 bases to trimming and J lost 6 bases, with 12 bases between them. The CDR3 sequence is CATSSFETPNSPLHF. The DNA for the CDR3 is TGTGCCACCAGCAGTTTTGAGACGCCTAATTCACCCCTCCACTTT.

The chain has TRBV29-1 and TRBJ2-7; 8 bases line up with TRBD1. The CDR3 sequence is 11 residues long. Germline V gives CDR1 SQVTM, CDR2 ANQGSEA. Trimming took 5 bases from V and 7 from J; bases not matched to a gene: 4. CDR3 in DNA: TGCAGCGTTCGGGACAGGCGGGAGCAGTACTTC. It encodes CSVRDRREQYF.

CDR3: CASSNRVSYGYTF. CDR3 in DNA: TGTGCCAGCAGCAACAGGGTTTCCTATGGCTACACCTTC. The chain has TRBV28 and TRBJ1-2; D may be TRBD1 (6 bases). V dropped 6 bases and J dropped 4 bases, with 12 bases sitting between them. Germline CDR1 reads MDHEN; CDR2 reads SYDVKM. The CDR3 covers 13 residues.

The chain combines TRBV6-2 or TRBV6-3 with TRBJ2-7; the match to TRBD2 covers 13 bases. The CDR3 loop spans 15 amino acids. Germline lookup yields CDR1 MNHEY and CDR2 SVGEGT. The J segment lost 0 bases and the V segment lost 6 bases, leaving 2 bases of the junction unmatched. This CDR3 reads CASSRLAGGSYEQYF. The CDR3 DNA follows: TGTGCCAGCAGCCGACTAGCGGGAGGCTCCTACGAGCAGTACTTC.

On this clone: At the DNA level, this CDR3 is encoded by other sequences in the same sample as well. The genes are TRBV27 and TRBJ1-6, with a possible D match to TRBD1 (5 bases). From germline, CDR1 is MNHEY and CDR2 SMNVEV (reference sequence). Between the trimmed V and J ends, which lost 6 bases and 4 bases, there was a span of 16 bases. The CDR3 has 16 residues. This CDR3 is CASSRKGQGYNSPLHF. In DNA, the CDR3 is TGTGCCAGCAGCCGAAAAGGGCAGGGTTATAATTCACCCCTCCACTTT.

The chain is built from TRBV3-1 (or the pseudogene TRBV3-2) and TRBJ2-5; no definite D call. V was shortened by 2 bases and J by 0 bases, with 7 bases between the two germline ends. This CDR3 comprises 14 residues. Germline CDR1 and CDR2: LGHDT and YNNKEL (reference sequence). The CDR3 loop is CASSQHNDQETQYF. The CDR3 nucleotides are TGTGCCAGCAGCCAACATAACGACCAAGAGACCCAGTACTTC.